A single sample is the source of the 11 T cell receptor beta chains below, sequenced in a study of blood T cell repertoires in COVID-19. Method: immunoSEQ multiplex PCR; TCRdb's copy keeps in-frame clones and lacks some. The sample shows 100,000 to 130,000 clones, about 91% of them seen only once. What was sequenced was peripheral blood. All receptors derive from a man between 45 and 60 years old with active or convalescent COVID-19.

The chain couples TRBV14 to TRBJ1-1, with TRBD1 as a possible D gene (6 bases). The CDR3 is made up of 15 amino acids. V gave up 5 bases and J gave up 4 bases, with 17 bases separating them. Germline CDR1 is SGHDN and CDR2 is FVKESK. DNA for the CDR3: TGTGCCAGCAGCTACCGCAGGGGATGGGCCACTGAAGCTTTCTTT. Translating it yields CASSYRRGWATEAFF.

The rearrangement links TRBV18 to TRBJ2-5, with D possibly matching TRBD1 (6 bases). The germline V gene encodes CDR1 KGHSH and CDR2 LQKENI. The CDR3 is 15 amino acids. V was clipped by 5 bases and J by 2 bases, with 15 bases between them. This chain's CDR3 is CASSEQGQGQETQYF. CDR3 nucleotide sequence: TGTGCCAGCTCAGAACAAGGCCAGGGGCAAGAGACCCAGTACTTC.

This clone has only a few counts. The CDR3 DNA follows: TGTGCCAGCAGTTTCGCCCTAGCGGTAGATACGCAGTATTTT. Translating gives CASSFALAVDTQYF. This chain connects TRBV27 to TRBJ2-3, with TRBD2 matching over 7 bases. CDR1 MNHEY and CDR2 SMNVEV come from the germline V gene (reference sequence). This CDR3 is 14 amino acids long. V lost 3 bases to trimming and J lost 5 bases; unmatched junction nucleotides: 5.

This sequence joins TRBV10-2 and TRBJ1-5; 11 bases match TRBD1. The ends lost 2 bases at V and 6 bases at J; junction bases unmatched: 6. Germline CDR1 and CDR2: WSHSY and SAAADI. The CDR3 is 16 residues long. In DNA, the CDR3 is TGCGCCAGCAGTGAGGGGCCGGGACAGGGGGGTCAGCCCCAGCATTTT. As protein: CASSEGPGQGGQPQHF.

The chain recombines TRBV30 with TRBJ1-4; TRBD1 might be the D (6 bases). Trimming took 3 bases from V and 7 from J, leaving 21 bases between them. The CDR3 contains 16 residues. Germline CDR1 reads GTSNPN; CDR2 reads SVGIG (reference sequence). In nucleotides, the CDR3 is TGTGCCTGGAGCTCAGGGGACAAGCCTGGGGGTGAAAAACTGTTTTTT. It encodes CAWSSGDKPGGEKLFF.

The chain carries TRBV5-1 and TRBJ2-1, with 11 bases lining up with TRBD2. Trimming cost V 8 bases and J 6 bases; bases outside gene matches: 7. The CDR3 spans 14 residues. From germline, CDR1 is SGHRS and CDR2 YFSETQ. The CDR3 is CASTLAGGFNEQFF. DNA of the CDR3: TGCGCCAGTACCCTAGCGGGAGGCTTCAATGAGCAGTTCTTC.

V gene TRBV7-9 combines with J gene TRBJ2-5; perhaps TRBD2 as D (6 bases). Germline V CDR1 and CDR2: SEHNR, FQNEAQ (reference sequence). CDR3 size: 12 residues. Trimming removed 7 bases at V and 3 bases at J, with 9 bases between. This CDR3 is CASTSSEETQYF. CDR3 DNA sequence: TGTGCCAGCACGTCTAGCGAAGAGACCCAGTACTTC.

The chain's CDR3 is CASSLDSRQTNYGYTF. The CDR3 nucleotides read TGTGCCAGCAGCTTAGATTCCCGACAGACTAACTATGGCTACACCTTC. The rearrangement joins TRBV11-2 to TRBJ1-2, with D possibly TRBD1 on 5 matching bases. V was trimmed by 0 bases and J by 0 bases, leaving 11 bases between them. The CDR3 totals 16 residues. Germline V gene data show CDR1 as SGHAT and CDR2 as FQNNGV.

The chain links TRBV14 to TRBJ1-2; 8 bases line up with TRBD1. The CDR3 consists of 13 residues. The V gene end was trimmed by 1 base and the J gene end by 5 bases; junction bases not matched to a gene: 0. The germline gives CDR1 SGHDN, CDR2 FVKESK. This CDR3 reads CASSQGQGYGYTF. The CDR3 DNA reads TGTGCCAGCAGCCAAGGACAGGGGTATGGCTACACCTTC.

Details on this clone: Other DNA sequences in this sample translate to the same CDR3. The chain has TRBV12-3 or TRBV12-4 and TRBJ1-5; 8 nucleotides align to TRBD1. This CDR3 spans 13 amino acids. The V segment lost 4 bases and the J segment 5 bases; nucleotides outside the gene matches: 1. The CDR3 DNA is TGTGCCAGCAGTTCACAGGGGGATCAGCCCCAGCATTTT. Its translation is CASSSQGDQPQHF.

CDR3 residues: CSVGTGGRGYTF. The CDR3 coding sequence is TGCAGCGTTGGGACAGGGGGCAGAGGCTACACCTTC. The rearrangement uses TRBV29-1 and TRBJ1-2, with TRBD1 matching over 11 bases. V shed 4 bases and J 8 bases; nucleotides not matched to a gene: 3. The CDR3 has 12 amino acids. Germline V gives CDR1 SQVTM, CDR2 ANQGSEA.